This T cell receptor beta chain was captured by sequencing in a study of sequential checkpoint blockade in melanoma. Study context: Arm A got nivolumab then ipilimumab; arm B the reverse, 1:1.

Only in-frame clones appear in the TCRdb table, and some are missing; sequencing was by immunoSEQ multiplex PCR. The sample shows roughly 28,000 clones, about 80% of them seen only once. The treatment is: randomized to nivolumab then ipilimumab (arm A) or the reverse (arm B). None of the patients previously received DNA-damaging chemotherapy. From thawed PBMCs, live CD3+CD8+ cells negative for CD19 and CD56 were sorted. The germline V and J ends were trimmed by 0 bases and 4 bases, with 12 bases remaining between them. The CDR3 consists of 16 residues. The germline gives CDR1 SEHNR, CDR2 FQNEAQ (reference sequence).

The receptor was isolated from a human donor with melanoma. This material consisted of CD8+ T cells sorted from blood (inferred from file names), taken from a patient given nivolumab and ipilimumab in sequence. The rearrangement joins TRBV7-9 to TRBJ2-2; D gene uncertain. The CDR3 region is CASSLADNSRTGELFF. In nucleotides, the CDR3 is TGTGCCAGCAGCTTAGCCGACAATTCACGCACCGGGGAGCTGTTTTTT.